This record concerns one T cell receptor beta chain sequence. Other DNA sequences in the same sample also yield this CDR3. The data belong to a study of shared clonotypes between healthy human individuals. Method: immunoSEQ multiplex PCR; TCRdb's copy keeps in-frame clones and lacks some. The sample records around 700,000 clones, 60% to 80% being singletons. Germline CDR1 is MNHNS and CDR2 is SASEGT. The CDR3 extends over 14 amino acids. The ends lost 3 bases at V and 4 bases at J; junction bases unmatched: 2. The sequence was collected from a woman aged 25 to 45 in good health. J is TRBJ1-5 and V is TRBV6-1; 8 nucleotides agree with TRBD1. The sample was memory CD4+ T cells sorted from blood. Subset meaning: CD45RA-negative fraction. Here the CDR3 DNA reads TGTGCCAGCAGTGAGCAGGGGGCAAATCAGCCCCAGCATTTT. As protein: CASSEQGANQPQHF.